This T cell receptor (beta chain) derives from a study of T cell responses to AZD1222 COVID-19 vaccine. Overall study findings and caveats: Among AZD1222 vaccinees, only five or six were seropositive at baseline. Spike-specific TCR breadth and depth went up after people got two AZD1222 doses. The donor group comprised mostly white British people and more females; the analysis possibly underestimated clonal diversity.

Here immunoSEQ multiplex PCR was the method, and the copy in TCRdb shows in-frame clones only, minus some. The data contain approximately 120,000 clones, roughly nine tenths of them singletons. This clone appeared a single time. As yet, its antigen is unknown. CDR1 is SGHRS, CDR2 YFSETQ, per germline. The V and J ends lost 2 bases and 7 bases respectively, with 16 bases between them. The CDR3 contains 15 residues. The sequenced sample was peripheral blood, obtained 28 days after the second AZD1222 dose. This chain uses TRBV5-1 with TRBJ2-1; the D gene is possibly TRBD1 (6 bases). The source of this sequence is an adult who received the AZD1222 COVID-19 vaccine. The CDR3 sequence: CASSFPTGQLNEQFF. CDR3 nucleotide sequence: TGCGCCAGCAGCTTTCCGACCGGACAGTTAAATGAGCAGTTCTTC.